These 15 T cell receptor beta chains were sequenced from one sample in a study of spatial heterogeneity in lung cancer. TCRdb independently ran MiXCR on the 5' RACE reads; one entry per CDR3 protein. The sample records 95,000 to 120,000 distinct CDR3 sequences, 9.5% to 14% being singletons. Stated time point: blood at routine non-recurrence follow-up after resection. Sample: PBMCs, taken at follow-up. The receptors derive from a female donor with early-stage non-small cell lung cancer.

V gene TRBV6-5 combines with J gene TRBJ2-3, with 10 nucleotides matching TRBD2. In germline, CDR1 is MNHEY, CDR2 SVGAGI. V lost 6 bases and J lost 4; bases outside the gene matches: 10. The CDR3 totals 16 residues. The DNA for the CDR3 is TGTGCCAGCAGCCGACCACGGACTAGCGGTTCAGATACGCAGTATTTT. Translation: CASSRPRTSGSDTQYF.

This chain links TRBV24-1 with TRBJ1-2; TRBD1 agrees at 8 bases. The CDR3 sequence is 16 residues long. Germline CDR1 is KGHDR and CDR2 is SFDVKD. V lost 3 bases and J lost 0; bases outside the gene matches: 5. The CDR3 protein is CATSDAGGPSNYGYTF. CDR3 in DNA: TGTGCCACCAGTGATGCAGGGGGCCCCTCTAACTATGGCTACACCTTC.

This clonotype has just a few counts. The V gene is TRBV20-1, the J gene TRBJ2-1; TRBD1 matches at 7 bases. This CDR3 contains 16 residues. Per germline, CDR1 DFQATT and CDR2 SNEGSKA (reference sequence). V gave up 7 bases and J gave up 1 base; unmatched junction bases: 13. CDR3 in amino acids: CSVPRGARGSYNEQFF. The CDR3 DNA reads as TGCAGTGTCCCCAGAGGAGCCAGGGGGTCCTACAATGAGCAGTTCTTC.

This clonotype was observed a handful of times. This sequence joins TRBV28 and TRBJ2-2; 15 bases agree with TRBD2. Germline lookup yields CDR1 MDHEN and CDR2 SYDVKM. The CDR3 extends over 15 amino acids. After removal of 8 bases from V and 7 bases from J, the junction contained 5 bases not matched to a gene. CDR3 sequence: CASEKGLAGGGELFF. The CDR3 region has the DNA TGTGCCAGCGAAAAGGGACTAGCGGGAGGCGGGGAGCTGTTTTTT.

The rearrangement links TRBV30 to TRBJ1-2; no clear D gene. The germline gives CDR1 GTSNPN, CDR2 SVGIG (reference sequence). Trimming took off 4 bases at V and 2 bases at J, with 5 bases between the two ends. The CDR3 is 11 residues long. CDR3 loop: CAWNGNYGYTF. In nucleotides, the CDR3 is TGTGCCTGGAACGGAAACTATGGCTACACCTTC.

The chain has TRBV20-1 and TRBJ2-7, with D tentatively TRBD2 (5 bases). The germline V gene has CDR1 DFQATT and CDR2 SNEGSKA (reference sequence). The CDR3 loop spans 11 amino acids. The V gene lost 1 base and the J gene lost 4 bases, with 5 bases spanning the gap. The CDR3 DNA reads as TGCAGTGCTAGAGGAGGGTACGAGCAGTACGTC. This encodes CSARGGYEQYV.

This clonotype was seen ten or more times. This chain connects TRBV28 to TRBJ1-3, with D possibly being TRBD1 (5 bases). The CDR3 length is 14 residues. Trimming shortened V by 2 bases and J by 0 bases, and 5 bases separated the two germline ends. Germline-derived CDR1 and CDR2 are MDHEN and SYDVKM. The CDR3, as DNA: TGTGCCAGCAGTTTAGGGGGCTCTGGAAACACCATATATTTT. It specifies CASSLGGSGNTIYF.

This clonotype was observed at least ten times. The chain is built from TRBV29-1 and TRBJ2-5; the match to TRBD2 covers 12 bases. The CDR3 covers 16 residues. Germline-derived CDR1 and CDR2 are SQVTM and ANQGSEA. The J segment lost 5 bases and the V segment lost 4 bases, leaving 11 bases of the junction unmatched. This CDR3 reads CSVVVGRLAGDETQYF. The DNA for the CDR3 is TGCAGCGTTGTAGTGGGGAGACTAGCGGGAGATGAGACCCAGTACTTC.

The chain carries TRBV7-8 and TRBJ2-1, with 14 bases matching TRBD2. In germline, CDR1 is SGHVS, CDR2 FQNEAQ. This CDR3 contains 16 residues. The trim removed 4 bases at V and 3 bases at J, leaving 2 bases unmatched. The CDR3 DNA follows: TGTGCCAGCAGCTCCGGGACTAGCGGGAGCTACAATGAGCAGTTCTTC. Its translation: CASSSGTSGSYNEQFF.

V usage is TRBV11-2 and J usage is TRBJ2-7, with 8 bases that match TRBD2. The germline CDR1 and CDR2 sequences are SGHAT and FQNNGV. The CDR3 covers 16 residues. V was clipped by 5 bases and J by 4 bases; unmatched bases: 13. CDR3 loop: CASSRPGTSGGYEQYF. Written as DNA, the CDR3 is TGTGCCAGCAGCCGTCCCGGGACTAGTGGAGGATACGAGCAGTACTTC.

This clonotype appeared many times. The chain is built from TRBV18 and TRBJ1-4; D is unclear. The CDR3 is made up of 14 amino acids. The V gene lost 4 bases and the J gene lost 0 bases, with 6 bases spanning the gap. Germline V CDR1 and CDR2: KGHSH, LQKENI. CDR3 DNA sequence: TGTGCCAGCTCACTTTACGCAACTAATGAAAAACTGTTTTTT. Translated: CASSLYATNEKLFF.

This clonotype was seen at least ten times. V is TRBV4-2 and J is TRBJ2-4; D is uncertain. V lost 5 bases to trimming and J lost 5 bases, with 13 bases between them. The germline CDR1 and CDR2 sequences are LGHNA and YNFKEQ. This CDR3 region has 14 residues. CDR3 coding DNA: TGTGCCAGCAGCAATCCCCCGCGCGAAAACATTCAGTACTTC. Translating gives CASSNPPRENIQYF.

This clonotype was seen repeatedly, ten times or more. V usage is TRBV11-2 and J usage is TRBJ2-5; tentatively, D is TRBD2 (5 bases). The CDR3 is made up of 16 amino acids. The germline V and J ends were trimmed by 1 base and 1 base, with 13 bases remaining between them. Per the germline V gene, CDR1 is SGHAT and CDR2 is FQNNGV. CDR3 amino acids: CASSLVRRGLQETQYF. The CDR3 DNA is TGTGCCAGCAGCTTAGTACGGCGAGGGCTCCAAGAGACCCAGTACTTC.

This sequence joins TRBV7-8 and TRBJ1-6, with a tentative D call TRBD1 (6 bases). CDR1 is SGHVS and CDR2 is FQNEAQ in the germline V gene. The CDR3 length is 15 residues. Trimming pared 8 bases from V and 3 bases from J, leaving 14 bases between. CDR3 loop: CASSYREGYNSPLHF. Written as DNA, the CDR3 is TGTGCCAGCTCCTACAGGGAAGGCTATAATTCACCCCTCCACTTT.

This clonotype was observed a few times. CDR3 nucleotides: TGTGCCAGCAGTGGCCTAGGATATAGCACAGATACGCAGTATTTT. Amino acid sequence: CASSGLGYSTDTQYF. V usage is TRBV7-2 and J usage is TRBJ2-3; D gene uncertain. The V end lost 6 bases, the J end lost 0 bases, and 13 bases lay between the germline ends. The CDR3 consists of 15 residues. The V gene's germline CDR1 is SGHTA and CDR2 FQGNSA.